This is a list of T cell receptor beta chains from one sample in a study of response to subunit inactivated influenza vaccine. Each CDR3 protein gets one entry after TCRdb re-called the RT-PCR reads with MiXCR. The data contain under 200,000 distinct CDR3 sequences, around 9.9% of them singletons. Sequences were derived from non-naive T cells sorted from PBMCs, sampled about 6 weeks after vaccination. The receptors stem from a man aged 50 or older who received an inactivated influenza vaccine. Each CDR3 is given with its conserved first and last residue. D genes are given only for firm matches. Part of the rows lack a size; the others show once, few, many or a class for expanded clones.

j_gene | d_gene | v_gene | abundance | CDR3aa | CDR3nt
TRBJ2-1 | TRBD2 | TRBV5-1 | NA | CASRFLAGGQGNEQFF | TGCGCCAGCAGATTCCTAGCGGGAGGGCAGGGCAATGAGCAGTTCTTC
TRBJ2-3 | TRBD2 | TRBV4-1 | many | CASSRAGAPQDTQYF | TGCGCCAGCAGCCGAGCGGGGGCCCCGCAGGATACGCAGTATTTT
TRBJ1-2 | NA | TRBV12-3/TRBV12-4 | many | CASSFGGTAYGYTF | TGTGCCAGCAGTTTTGGAGGGACCGCCTATGGCTACACCTTC
TRBJ1-2 | NA | TRBV7-9 | few | CASSSTGIVGGYTF | TGTGCCAGCAGCTCCACGGGGATAGTCGGTGGCTACACCTTC
TRBJ2-3 | NA | TRBV29-1 | few | CSVGFGTVTDTQYF | TGCAGCGTTGGATTCGGAACAGTCACAGATACGCAGTATTTT
TRBJ1-3 | TRBD1 | TRBV4-3 | many | CASSQDGQGVGNTIYF | TGCGCCAGCAGCCAAGACGGACAGGGGGTTGGAAACACCATATATTTT
TRBJ2-5 | NA | TRBV4-2 | many | CASSQDPSEETQYF | TGTGCCAGCAGCCAAGATCCTAGCGAAGAGACCCAGTACTTC
TRBJ1-6 | NA | TRBV5-5 | many | CASSRQGTGDNSPLHF | TGTGCCAGCAGCCGTCAGGGGACGGGAGATAATTCACCCCTCCACTTT
TRBJ2-3 | NA | TRBV2 | NA | CASSWAGISTDTQYF | TGTGCCAGCAGTTGGGCGGGAATTAGCACAGATACGCAGTATTTT
TRBJ2-7 | TRBD2 | TRBV11-2 | NA | CASSLPGLAGGYEHYF | TGTGCCAGCAGCTTACCGGGACTAGCGGGAGGGTACGAGCACTACTTC
TRBJ2-5 | NA | TRBV7-7 | few | CASSQGRSGETQYF | TGTGCTAGCAGCCAGGGGCGTAGTGGAGAGACCCAGTACTTC
TRBJ2-7 | TRBD1 | TRBV20-1 | many | CSAPDRAYYEQYF | TGCAGTGCCCCCGACAGGGCTTACTACGAGCAGTACTTC
TRBJ1-1 | TRBD1 | TRBV7-9 | few | CASSHRQGTEAFF | TGTGCCAGCAGCCACAGACAGGGGACTGAAGCTTTCTTT
TRBJ1-5 | NA | TRBV12-3/TRBV12-4 | many | CASSFFQGQPQHF | TGTGCCAGCAGTTTTTTCCAGGGGCAGCCCCAGCATTTT
TRBJ2-1 | TRBD1 | TRBV15 | many | CATSGTGRYNEQFF | TGTGCCACCAGCGGGACAGGGCGGTACAATGAGCAGTTCTTC
TRBJ2-6 | NA | TRBV3-1 | NA | CASSQASSGANVLTF | TGTGCCAGCAGCCAAGCTAGCTCTGGGGCCAACGTCCTGACTTTC
TRBJ1-2 | NA | TRBV7-2 | few | CASSHRQENYGYTF | TGTGCCAGCAGCCACCGACAGGAGAACTATGGCTACACCTTC
TRBJ2-7 | NA | TRBV20-1 | many | CSAIPKFGEQYF | TGCAGTGCGATCCCGAAATTCGGCGAGCAGTACTTC
TRBJ1-1 | TRBD1 | TRBV12-3/TRBV12-4 | few | CASSFWDRGVFTEAFF | TGTGCCAGCAGTTTTTGGGACAGGGGAGTATTCACTGAAGCTTTCTTT
TRBJ2-7 | NA | TRBV20-1 | few | CSAPVNRNSYEQYF | TGCAGTGCCCCAGTTAACCGTAATTCCTACGAGCAGTACTTC
TRBJ2-3 | TRBD1 | TRBV30 | NA | CAWSVDRGADTQYF | TGTGCCTGGAGTGTAGACAGGGGTGCAGATACGCAGTATTTT
TRBJ1-2 | NA | TRBV20-1 | many | CSARPGNYGYTF | TGCAGTGCTAGACCGGGAAACTATGGCTACACCTTC
TRBJ1-1 | NA | TRBV6-5 | many | CASSSRDSNTEAFF | TGTGCCAGCAGTTCCCGGGACTCGAACACTGAAGCTTTCTTT
TRBJ2-1 | TRBD2 | TRBV7-2 | many | CASSLAWSSGAYNEQFF | TGTGCCAGCAGCTTAGCGTGGTCTAGCGGGGCATACAATGAGCAGTTCTTC
TRBJ1-1 | NA | TRBV14 | NA | CASSLGTQESSAFF | TGTGCCAGCAGTCTGGGGACACAGGAGTCGTCAGCTTTCTTT
TRBJ1-2 | NA | TRBV7-2 | many | CASSFGRRNSGGYTF | TGTGCCAGCAGCTTCGGGCGGCGGAACAGCGGTGGCTACACCTTC
TRBJ2-7 | NA | TRBV20-1 | NA | CSALPPGFQSYEQYF | TGCAGTGCGCTCCCCCCAGGATTTCAGTCCTACGAGCAGTACTTC
TRBJ1-1 | NA | TRBV6-5 | few | CASSYRGPNTEAFF | TGTGCCAGCAGTTACCGGGGCCCCAACACTGAAGCTTTCTTT
TRBJ1-5 | TRBD1 | TRBV5-1 | NA | CASSAGQNNQPQHF | TGCGCCAGCAGCGCGGGACAGAACAATCAGCCCCAGCATTTT
TRBJ2-1 | TRBD2 | TRBV5-1 | few | CASSLFLAGNEQFF | TGCGCCAGCAGCTTATTCCTAGCGGGAAATGAGCAGTTCTTC
TRBJ2-5 | NA | TRBV6-2/TRBV6-3 | NA | CASSYSFNQETQYF | TGTGCCAGCAGTTACTCTTTCAACCAAGAGACCCAGTACTTC
TRBJ1-1 | NA | TRBV24-1 | NA | CATSAGGMNTEAFF | TGTGCCACCAGTGCGGGGGGGATGAACACTGAAGCTTTCTTT
TRBJ2-5 | TRBD2 | TRBV6-1 | few | CASRRSGRAGETQYF | TGTGCCAGCAGACGAAGTGGGAGGGCGGGGGAGACCCAGTACTTC
TRBJ1-2 | TRBD1 | TRBV24-1 | few | CATSDQAGGSSYGYTF | TGTGCCACCAGTGATCAGGCAGGGGGCAGTAGCTATGGCTACACCTTC
TRBJ1-6 | TRBD1 | TRBV7-2 | few | CASSLRQGAGSPLHF | TGTGCCAGCAGCCTTCGACAGGGGGCGGGTTCACCCCTCCACTTT
TRBJ2-1 | TRBD1 | TRBV15 | NA | CATSDRDRGANEQFF | TGTGCCACCAGCGACCGGGACAGGGGTGCCAATGAGCAGTTCTTC
TRBJ2-1 | TRBD1 | TRBV12-3/TRBV12-4 | NA | CASSLTGGTQFF | TGTGCCAGCAGTCTTACAGGGGGCACGCAGTTCTTC
TRBJ1-2 | NA | TRBV5-1 | few | CASSLGPLTAYGYTF | TGCGCCAGCAGCTTGGGGCCTCTGACTGCCTATGGCTACACCTTC
TRBJ1-1 | NA | TRBV5-1 | many | CASSLAQGWNTEAFF | TGCGCCAGCAGCTTGGCGCAGGGATGGAACACTGAAGCTTTCTTT
TRBJ2-5 | NA | TRBV28 | many | CASSFGGPETQYF | TGTGCCAGCAGTTTTGGGGGGCCTGAGACCCAGTACTTC
TRBJ2-5 | TRBD2 | TRBV9 | many | CASSGRTSGSRETQYF | TGTGCCAGCAGCGGCCGGACTAGCGGGAGTCGAGAGACCCAGTACTTC
TRBJ2-7 | NA | TRBV20-1 | NA | CSAIADRPPYEQYF | TGCAGTGCGATTGCCGACAGGCCCCCCTACGAGCAGTACTTC
TRBJ1-1 | NA | TRBV28 | few | CASSPPPGQMNTEAFF | TGTGCCAGCAGTCCACCCCCCGGACAAATGAACACTGAAGCTTTCTTT
TRBJ2-1 | TRBD1 | TRBV12-3/TRBV12-4 | many | CASSSGTGVGEQFF | TGTGCCAGCAGCTCCGGGACAGGGGTTGGTGAGCAGTTCTTC
TRBJ1-2 | TRBD1 | TRBV18 | NA | CASSPDRERSGYTF | TGTGCCAGCTCTCCAGACAGGGAGCGCTCTGGCTACACCTTC
TRBJ2-1 | TRBD2 | TRBV28 | few | CASSVGGVYNEQFF | TGTGCCAGCAGTGTCGGGGGGGTCTACAATGAGCAGTTCTTC
TRBJ2-3 | NA | TRBV10-2 | NA | CASRGADPTDTQYF | TGCGCCAGCAGGGGTGCGGATCCCACAGATACGCAGTATTTT
TRBJ2-3 | NA | TRBV7-2 | few | CASSLAPGPDTQYF | TGTGCCAGCAGCTTAGCCCCAGGCCCAGATACGCAGTATTTT